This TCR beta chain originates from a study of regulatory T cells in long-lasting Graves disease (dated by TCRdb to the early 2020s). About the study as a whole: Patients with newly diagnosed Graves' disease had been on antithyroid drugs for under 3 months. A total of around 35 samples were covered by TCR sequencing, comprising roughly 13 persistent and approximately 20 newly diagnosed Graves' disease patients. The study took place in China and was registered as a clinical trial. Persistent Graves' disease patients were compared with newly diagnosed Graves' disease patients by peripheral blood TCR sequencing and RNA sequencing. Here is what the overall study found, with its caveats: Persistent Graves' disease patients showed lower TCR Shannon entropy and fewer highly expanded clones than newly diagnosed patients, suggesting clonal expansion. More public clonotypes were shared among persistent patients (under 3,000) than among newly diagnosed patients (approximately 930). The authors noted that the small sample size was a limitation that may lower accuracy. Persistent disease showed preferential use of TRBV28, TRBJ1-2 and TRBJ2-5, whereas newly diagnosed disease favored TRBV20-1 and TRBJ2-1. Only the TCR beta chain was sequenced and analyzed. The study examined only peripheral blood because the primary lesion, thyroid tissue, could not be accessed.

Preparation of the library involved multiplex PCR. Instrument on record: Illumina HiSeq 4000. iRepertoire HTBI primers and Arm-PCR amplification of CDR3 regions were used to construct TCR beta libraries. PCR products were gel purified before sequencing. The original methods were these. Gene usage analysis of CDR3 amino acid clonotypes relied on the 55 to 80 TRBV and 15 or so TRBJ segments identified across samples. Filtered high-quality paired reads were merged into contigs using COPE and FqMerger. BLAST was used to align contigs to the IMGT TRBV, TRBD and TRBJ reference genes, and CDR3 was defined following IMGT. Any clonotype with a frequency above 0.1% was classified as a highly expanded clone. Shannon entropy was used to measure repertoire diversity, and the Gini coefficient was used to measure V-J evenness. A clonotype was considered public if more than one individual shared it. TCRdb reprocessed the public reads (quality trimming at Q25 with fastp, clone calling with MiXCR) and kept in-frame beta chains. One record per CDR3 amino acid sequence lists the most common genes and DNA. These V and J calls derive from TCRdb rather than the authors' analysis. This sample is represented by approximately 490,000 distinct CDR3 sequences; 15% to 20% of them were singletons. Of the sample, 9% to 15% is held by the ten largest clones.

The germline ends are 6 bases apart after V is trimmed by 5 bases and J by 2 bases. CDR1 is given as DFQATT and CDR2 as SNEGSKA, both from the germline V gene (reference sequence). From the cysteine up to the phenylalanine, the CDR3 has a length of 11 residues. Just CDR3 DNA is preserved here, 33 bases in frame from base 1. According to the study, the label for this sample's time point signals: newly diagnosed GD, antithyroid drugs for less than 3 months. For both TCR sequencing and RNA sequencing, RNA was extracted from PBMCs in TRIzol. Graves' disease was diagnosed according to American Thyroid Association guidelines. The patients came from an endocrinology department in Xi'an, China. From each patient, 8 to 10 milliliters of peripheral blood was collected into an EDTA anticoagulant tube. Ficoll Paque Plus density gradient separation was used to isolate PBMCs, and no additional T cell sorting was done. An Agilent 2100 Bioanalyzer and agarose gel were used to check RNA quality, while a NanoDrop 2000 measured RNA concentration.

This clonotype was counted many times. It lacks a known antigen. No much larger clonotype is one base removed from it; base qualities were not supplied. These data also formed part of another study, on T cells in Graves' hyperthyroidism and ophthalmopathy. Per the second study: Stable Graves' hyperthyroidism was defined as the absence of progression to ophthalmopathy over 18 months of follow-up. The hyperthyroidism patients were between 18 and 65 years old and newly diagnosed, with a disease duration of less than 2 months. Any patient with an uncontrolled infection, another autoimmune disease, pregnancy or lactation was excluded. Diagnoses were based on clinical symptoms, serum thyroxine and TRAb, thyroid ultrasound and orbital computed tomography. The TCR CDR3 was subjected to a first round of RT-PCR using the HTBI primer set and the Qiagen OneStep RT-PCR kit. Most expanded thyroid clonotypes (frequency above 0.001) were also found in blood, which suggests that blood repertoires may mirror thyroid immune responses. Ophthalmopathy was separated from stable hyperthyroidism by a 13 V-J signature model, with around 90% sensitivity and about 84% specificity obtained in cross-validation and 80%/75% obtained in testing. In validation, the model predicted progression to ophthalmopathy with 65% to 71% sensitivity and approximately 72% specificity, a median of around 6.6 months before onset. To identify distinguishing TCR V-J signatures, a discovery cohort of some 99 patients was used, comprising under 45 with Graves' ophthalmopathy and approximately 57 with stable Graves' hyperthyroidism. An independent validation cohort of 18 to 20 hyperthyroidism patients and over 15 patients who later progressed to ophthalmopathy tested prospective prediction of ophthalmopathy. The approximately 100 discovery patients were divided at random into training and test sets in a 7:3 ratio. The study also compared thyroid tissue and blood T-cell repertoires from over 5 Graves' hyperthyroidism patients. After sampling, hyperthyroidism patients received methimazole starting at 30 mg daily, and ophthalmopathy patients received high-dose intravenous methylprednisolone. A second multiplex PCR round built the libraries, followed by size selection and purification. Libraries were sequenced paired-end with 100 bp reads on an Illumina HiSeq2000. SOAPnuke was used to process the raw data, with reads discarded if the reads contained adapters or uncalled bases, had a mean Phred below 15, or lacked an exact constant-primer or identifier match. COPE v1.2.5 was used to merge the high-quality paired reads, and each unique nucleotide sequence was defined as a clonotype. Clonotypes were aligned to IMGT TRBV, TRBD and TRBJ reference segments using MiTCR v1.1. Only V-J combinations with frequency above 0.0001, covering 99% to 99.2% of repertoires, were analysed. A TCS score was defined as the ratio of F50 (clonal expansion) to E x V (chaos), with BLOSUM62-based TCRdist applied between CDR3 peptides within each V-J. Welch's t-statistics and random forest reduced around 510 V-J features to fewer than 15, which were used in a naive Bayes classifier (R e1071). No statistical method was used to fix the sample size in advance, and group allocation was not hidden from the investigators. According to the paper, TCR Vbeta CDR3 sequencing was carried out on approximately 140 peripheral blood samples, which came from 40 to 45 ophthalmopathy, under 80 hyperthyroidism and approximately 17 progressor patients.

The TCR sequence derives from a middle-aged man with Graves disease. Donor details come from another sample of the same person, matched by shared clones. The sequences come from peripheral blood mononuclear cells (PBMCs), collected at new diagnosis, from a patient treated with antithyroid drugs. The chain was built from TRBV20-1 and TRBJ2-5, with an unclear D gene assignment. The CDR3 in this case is CSARIQETQYF. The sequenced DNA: TGCAGTGCTCGCATACAAGAGACCCAGTACTTC.